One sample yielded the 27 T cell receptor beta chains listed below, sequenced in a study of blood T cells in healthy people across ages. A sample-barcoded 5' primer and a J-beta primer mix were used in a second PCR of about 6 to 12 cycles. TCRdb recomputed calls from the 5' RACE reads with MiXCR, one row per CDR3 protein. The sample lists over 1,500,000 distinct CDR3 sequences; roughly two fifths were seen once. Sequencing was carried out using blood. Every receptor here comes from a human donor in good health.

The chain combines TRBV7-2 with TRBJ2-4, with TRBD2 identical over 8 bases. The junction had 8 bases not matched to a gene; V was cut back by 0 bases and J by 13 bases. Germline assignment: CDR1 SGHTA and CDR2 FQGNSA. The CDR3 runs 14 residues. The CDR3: CASSLAGTSMVQYF. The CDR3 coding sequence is TGTGCCAGCAGCTTAGCGGGGACTAGTATGGTGCAGTACTTC.

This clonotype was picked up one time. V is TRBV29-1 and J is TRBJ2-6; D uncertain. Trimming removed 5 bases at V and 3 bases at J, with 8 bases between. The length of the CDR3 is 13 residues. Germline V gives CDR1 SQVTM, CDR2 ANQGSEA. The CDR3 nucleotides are TGCAGCGTTTTAGGCAATGGGGCCAACGTCCTGACTTTC. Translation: CSVLGNGANVLTF.

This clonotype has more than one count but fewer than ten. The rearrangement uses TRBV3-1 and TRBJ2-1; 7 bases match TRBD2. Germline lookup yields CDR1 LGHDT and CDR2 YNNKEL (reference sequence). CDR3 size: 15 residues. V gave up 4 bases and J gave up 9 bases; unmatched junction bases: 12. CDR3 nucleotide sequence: TGTGCCAGCAGCCGAATAGAGCAGGGAGGGCTTGAGCAGTTCTTC. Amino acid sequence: CASSRIEQGGLEQFF.

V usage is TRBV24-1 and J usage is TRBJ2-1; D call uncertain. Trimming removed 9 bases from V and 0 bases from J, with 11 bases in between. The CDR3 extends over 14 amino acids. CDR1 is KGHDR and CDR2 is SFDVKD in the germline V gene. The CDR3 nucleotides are TGTGCCACCGCTGCCAAAAGCTCCTACAATGAGCAGTTCTTC. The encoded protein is CATAAKSSYNEQFF.

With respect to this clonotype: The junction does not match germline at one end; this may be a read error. The CDR3 DNA follows: TGTGCCGGCAGTGGCCCGGGACAGGGATATGACGAGCAGTACTTC. Encoded protein: CAGSGPGQGYDEQYF. This rearrangement joins TRBV2 to TRBJ2-4, with 9 positions matching TRBD1. The J call may be mistaken, given a closer DNA end match to TRBJ2-7. In germline, CDR1 is SNHLY, CDR2 FYNNEI. This CDR3 spans 15 amino acids.

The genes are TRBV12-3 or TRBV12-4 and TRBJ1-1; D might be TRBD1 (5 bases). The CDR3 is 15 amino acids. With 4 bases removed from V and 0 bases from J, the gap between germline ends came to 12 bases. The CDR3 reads CASSWAGLLNTEAFF. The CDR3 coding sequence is TGTGCCAGCAGTTGGGCGGGACTCTTGAACACTGAAGCTTTCTTT.

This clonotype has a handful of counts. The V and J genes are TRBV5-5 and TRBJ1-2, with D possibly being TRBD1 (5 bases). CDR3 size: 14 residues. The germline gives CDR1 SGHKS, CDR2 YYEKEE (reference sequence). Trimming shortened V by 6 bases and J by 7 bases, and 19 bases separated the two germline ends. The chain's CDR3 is CASKTNAGGTGYTF. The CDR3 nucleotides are TGTGCCAGCAAAACAAACGCCGGGGGGACTGGCTACACCTTC.

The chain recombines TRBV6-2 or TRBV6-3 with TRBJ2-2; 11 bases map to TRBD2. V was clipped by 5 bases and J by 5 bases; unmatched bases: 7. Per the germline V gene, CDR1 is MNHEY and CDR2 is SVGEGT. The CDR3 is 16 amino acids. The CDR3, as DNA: TGTGCCAGCAGTCCCCCTAGCGGGAGGCGTACCGGGGAGCTGTTTTTT. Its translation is CASSPPSGRRTGELFF.

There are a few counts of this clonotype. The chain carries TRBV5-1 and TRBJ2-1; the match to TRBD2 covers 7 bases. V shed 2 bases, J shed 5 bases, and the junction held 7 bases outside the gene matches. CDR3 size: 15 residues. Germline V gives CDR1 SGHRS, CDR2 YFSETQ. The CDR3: CASSFRAGLNNEQFF. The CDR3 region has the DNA TGCGCCAGCAGCTTCCGAGCGGGGCTGAACAATGAGCAGTTCTTC.

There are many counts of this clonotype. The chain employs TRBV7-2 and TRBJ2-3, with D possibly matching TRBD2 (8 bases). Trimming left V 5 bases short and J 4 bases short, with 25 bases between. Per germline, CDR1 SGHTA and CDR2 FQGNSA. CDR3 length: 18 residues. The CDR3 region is CASSHQGGAGAPADTQYF. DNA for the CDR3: TGTGCCAGCAGCCACCAGGGGGGAGCGGGGGCCCCGGCAGATACGCAGTATTTT.

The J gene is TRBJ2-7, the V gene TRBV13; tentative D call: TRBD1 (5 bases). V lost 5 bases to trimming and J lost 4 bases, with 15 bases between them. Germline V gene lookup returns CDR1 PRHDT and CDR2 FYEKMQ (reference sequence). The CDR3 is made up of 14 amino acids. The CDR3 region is CASSPLQGGYEQYF. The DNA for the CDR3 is TGTGCCAGCAGCCCCCTGCAGGGTGGGTACGAGCAGTACTTC.

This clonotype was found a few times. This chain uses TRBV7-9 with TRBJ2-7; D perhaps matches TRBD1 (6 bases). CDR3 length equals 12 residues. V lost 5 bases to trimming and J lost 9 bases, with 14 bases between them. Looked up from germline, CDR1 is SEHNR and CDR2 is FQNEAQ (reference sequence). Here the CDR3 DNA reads TGTGCCAGCAGCCAGGACAGTTTCCGGCAGTACTTC. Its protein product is CASSQDSFRQYF. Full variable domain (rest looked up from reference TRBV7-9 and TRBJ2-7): DTGVSQNPRHKITKRGQNVTFRCDPISEHNRLYWYRQTLGQGPEFLTYFQNEAQLEKSRLLSDRFSAERPKGSFSTLEIQRTEQGDSAMYLCASSQDSFRQYFGPGTRLTVT.

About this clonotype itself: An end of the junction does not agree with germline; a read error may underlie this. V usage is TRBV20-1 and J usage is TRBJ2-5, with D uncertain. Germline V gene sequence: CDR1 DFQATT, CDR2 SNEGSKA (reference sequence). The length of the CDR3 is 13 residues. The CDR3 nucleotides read TGCAGTGCTAGGATGACGGTACAAGGGACCCAGTACTTC. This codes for CSARMTVQGTQYF.

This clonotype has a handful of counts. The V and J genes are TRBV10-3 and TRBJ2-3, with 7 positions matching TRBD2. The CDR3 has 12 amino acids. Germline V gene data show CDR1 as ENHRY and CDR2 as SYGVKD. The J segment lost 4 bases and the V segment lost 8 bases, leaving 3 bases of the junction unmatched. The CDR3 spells CAIASGADTQYF. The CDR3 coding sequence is TGTGCCATCGCTAGCGGAGCAGATACGCAGTATTTT.

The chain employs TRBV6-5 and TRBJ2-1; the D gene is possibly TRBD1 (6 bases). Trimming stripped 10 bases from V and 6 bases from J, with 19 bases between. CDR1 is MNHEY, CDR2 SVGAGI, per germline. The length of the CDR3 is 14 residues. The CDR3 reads CATEETGRVNEQFF. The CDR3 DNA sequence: TGTGCCACCGAGGAAACAGGGAGAGTCAATGAGCAGTTCTTC.

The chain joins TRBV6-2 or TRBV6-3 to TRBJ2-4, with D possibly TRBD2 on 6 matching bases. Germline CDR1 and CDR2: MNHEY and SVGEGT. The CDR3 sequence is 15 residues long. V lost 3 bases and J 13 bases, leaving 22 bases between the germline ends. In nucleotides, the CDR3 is TGTGCCAGCAGTTATAACCGGGACTTCAGAGGAGAGCAGTACTTC. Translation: CASSYNRDFRGEQYF.

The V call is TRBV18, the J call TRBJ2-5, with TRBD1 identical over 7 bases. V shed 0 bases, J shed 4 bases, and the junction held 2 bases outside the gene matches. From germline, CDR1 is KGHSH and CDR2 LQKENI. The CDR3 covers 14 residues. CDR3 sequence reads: CASSPPRGPETQYF. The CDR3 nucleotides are TGTGCCAGCTCACCACCAAGGGGGCCAGAGACCCAGTACTTC.

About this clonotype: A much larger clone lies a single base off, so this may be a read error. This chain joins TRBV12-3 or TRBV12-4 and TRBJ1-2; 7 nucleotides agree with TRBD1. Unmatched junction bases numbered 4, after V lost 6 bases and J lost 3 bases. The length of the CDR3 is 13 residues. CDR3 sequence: CASRSRGDYGYTF. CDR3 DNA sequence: TGTGCCAGCAGGAGCAGGGGGGACTATGGCTACACCTTC.

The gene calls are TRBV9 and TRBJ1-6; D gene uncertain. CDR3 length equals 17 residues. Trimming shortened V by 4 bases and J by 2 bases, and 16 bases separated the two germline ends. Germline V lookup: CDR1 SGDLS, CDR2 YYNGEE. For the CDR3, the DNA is TGTGCCAGCAGCCCGTCGGGGAGGTCCGCCTATAATTCACCCCTCCACTTT. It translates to CASSPSGRSAYNSPLHF.

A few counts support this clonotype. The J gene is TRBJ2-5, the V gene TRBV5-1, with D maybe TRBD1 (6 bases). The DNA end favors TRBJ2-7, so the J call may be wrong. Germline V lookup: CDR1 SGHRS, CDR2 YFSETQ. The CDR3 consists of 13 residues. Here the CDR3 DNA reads TGCGCCAGCAGCCCACCAGGGGTGGACGAGCAGTACTTC. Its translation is CASSPPGVDEQYF.

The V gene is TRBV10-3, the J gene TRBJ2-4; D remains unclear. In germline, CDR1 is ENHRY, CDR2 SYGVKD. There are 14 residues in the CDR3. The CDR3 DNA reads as TGTGCATCTGCCCTCGGCGGCCCCGAAACGGTTCAGTACTTC. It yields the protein CASALGGPETVQYF.

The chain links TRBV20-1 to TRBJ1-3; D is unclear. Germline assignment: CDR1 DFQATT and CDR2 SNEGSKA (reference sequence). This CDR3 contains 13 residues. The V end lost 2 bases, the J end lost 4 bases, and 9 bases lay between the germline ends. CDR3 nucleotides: TGCAGTGCTAGAATGAGGATGGGAAACACCATATATTTT. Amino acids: CSARMRMGNTIYF.

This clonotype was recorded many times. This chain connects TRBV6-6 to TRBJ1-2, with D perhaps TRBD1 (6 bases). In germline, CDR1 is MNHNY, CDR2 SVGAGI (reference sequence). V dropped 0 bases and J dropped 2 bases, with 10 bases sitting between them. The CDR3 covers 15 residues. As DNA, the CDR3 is TGTGCCAGCAGTTACTCGATTGGACAGAACTATGGCTACACCTTC. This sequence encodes CASSYSIGQNYGYTF.

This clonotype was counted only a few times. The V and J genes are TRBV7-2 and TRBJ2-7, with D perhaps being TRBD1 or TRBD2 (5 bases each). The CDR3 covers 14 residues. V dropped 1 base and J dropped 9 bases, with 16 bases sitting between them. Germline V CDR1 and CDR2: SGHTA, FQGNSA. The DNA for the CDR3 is TGTGCCAGCAGCTTAGGTGGGGACCTACTCGTGCAGTACTTC. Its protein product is CASSLGGDLLVQYF.

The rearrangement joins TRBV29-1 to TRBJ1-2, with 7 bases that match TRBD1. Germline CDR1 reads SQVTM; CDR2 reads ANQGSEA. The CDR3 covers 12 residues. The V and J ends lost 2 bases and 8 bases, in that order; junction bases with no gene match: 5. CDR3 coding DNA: TGCAGCGTTGAAAGGGGAGGGGGCGGCTACACCTTC. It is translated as CSVERGGGGYTF.

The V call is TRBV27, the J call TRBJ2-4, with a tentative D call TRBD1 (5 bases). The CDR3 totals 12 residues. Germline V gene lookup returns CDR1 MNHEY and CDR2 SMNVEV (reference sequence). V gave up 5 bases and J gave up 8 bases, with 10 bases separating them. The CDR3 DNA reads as TGTGCCAGCAGTAATCAGGGATACATTCAGTACTTC. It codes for CASSNQGYIQYF.

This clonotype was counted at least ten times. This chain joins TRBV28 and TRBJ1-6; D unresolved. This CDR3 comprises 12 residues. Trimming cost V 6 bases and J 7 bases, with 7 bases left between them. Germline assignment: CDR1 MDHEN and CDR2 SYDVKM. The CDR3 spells CASRGINSPLHF. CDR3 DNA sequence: TGTGCCAGCAGAGGGATAAATTCACCCCTCCACTTT.